Listed here is a single T cell receptor (beta chain). The sample comes from a study of blood T cell repertoires in COVID-19. Study-wide context: Some COVID-19 samples were acute and others convalescent; all came from the United States, Italy and Spain.

As originally analysed: The assay estimated nucleated cells by amplifying reference gene primers. Produced via immunoSEQ multiplex PCR; TCRdb's table is partial and in-frame only. The V and J calls and clone size were taken over from that table, and D and trimming were inferred from the DNA. The sample includes about 290,000 clones, 89% of them seen just once. Sequencing used peripheral blood. The TCR was taken from a woman aged 30 to 39 with COVID-19, enrolled during active disease.

CDR3 loop: CASSEGIGGVHGYTF. CDR3 DNA sequence: TGTGCCAGCAGTGAGGGTATAGGGGGGGTACATGGCTACACCTTC. This chain joins TRBV2 and TRBJ1-2, with a weak D call TRBD1 (6 bases). Germline V gene lookup returns CDR1 SNHLY and CDR2 FYNNEI. V was trimmed by 3 bases and J by 6 bases, leaving 17 bases between them. The CDR3 length is 15 residues.